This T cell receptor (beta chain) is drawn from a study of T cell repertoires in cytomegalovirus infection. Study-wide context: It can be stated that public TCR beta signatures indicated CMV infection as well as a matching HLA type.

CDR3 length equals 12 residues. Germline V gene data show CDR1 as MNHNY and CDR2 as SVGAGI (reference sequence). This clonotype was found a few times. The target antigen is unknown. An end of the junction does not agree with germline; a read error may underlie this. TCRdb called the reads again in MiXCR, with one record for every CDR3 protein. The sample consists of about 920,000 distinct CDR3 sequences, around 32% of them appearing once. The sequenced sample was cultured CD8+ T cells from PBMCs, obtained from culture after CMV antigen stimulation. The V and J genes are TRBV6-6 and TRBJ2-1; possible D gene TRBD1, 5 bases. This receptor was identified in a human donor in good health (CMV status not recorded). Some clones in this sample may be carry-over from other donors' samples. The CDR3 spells CASSYGWEGEIF. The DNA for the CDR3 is TGTGCCAGCAGTTACGGATGGGAAGGGGAAATCTTC.